This T cell receptor (beta chain) was recorded in a study of cytomegalovirus exposure and HLA in healthy donors. The study's findings and limits: TCR beta sequences reportedly predicted most subjects' HLA-A and HLA-B alleles accurately.

Germline V gives CDR1 SGHRS, CDR2 YFSETQ. The CDR3 spans 14 residues. V dropped 3 bases and J dropped 4 bases, with 12 bases sitting between them. Vbeta (60) and Jbeta (13) primers were used in the PCR. Method: immunoSEQ multiplex PCR; TCRdb's copy keeps in-frame clones and lacks some. Here the sample spans 200,000 or so clones, 84% being singletons. This clone was recorded only once. Its specificity is unknown. This rearrangement joins TRBV5-1 to TRBJ2-3, with D tentatively TRBD2 (6 bases). The TCR comes from a woman aged 45 to 65 in good health and CMV-seropositive. The material sequenced was PBMCs. CDR3 protein: CASSSKGGADTQYF. CDR3 bases: TGCGCCAGCAGCTCAAAAGGAGGGGCAGATACGCAGTATTTT.